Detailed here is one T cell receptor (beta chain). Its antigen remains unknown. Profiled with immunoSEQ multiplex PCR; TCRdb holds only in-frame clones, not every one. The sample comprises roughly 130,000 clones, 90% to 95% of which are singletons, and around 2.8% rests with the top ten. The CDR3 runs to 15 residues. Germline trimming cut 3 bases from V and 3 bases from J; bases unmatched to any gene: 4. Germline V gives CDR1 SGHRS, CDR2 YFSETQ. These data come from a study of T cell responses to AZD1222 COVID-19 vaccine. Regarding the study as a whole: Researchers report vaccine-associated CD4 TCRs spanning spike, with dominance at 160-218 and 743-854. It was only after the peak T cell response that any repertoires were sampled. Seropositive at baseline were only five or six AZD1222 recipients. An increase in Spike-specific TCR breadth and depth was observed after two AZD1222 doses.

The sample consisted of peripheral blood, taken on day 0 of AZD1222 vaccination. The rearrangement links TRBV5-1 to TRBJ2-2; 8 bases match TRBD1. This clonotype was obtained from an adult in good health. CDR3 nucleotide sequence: TGCGCCAGCAGCTATCCAGGGGGCTACACCGGGGAGCTGTTTTTT. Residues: CASSYPGGYTGELFF.